The 31 T cell receptor beta chains below all came from one sample that was sequenced in a study of graft-versus-host responses after intestinal transplantation (dated by TCRdb to the early 2020s). The sample's time point label, decoded: cells obtained before transplantation from donor or recipient. Mixed lymphocyte reactions plated approximately 200,000 CFSE-labeled pre-transplant responders with approximately 200,000 irradiated violet-dye-labeled stimulators and were cultured for 6 days. Libraries were made using the immunoSEQ multiplex PCR assay. TCRdb stores this immuneACCESS table with in-frame sequences only. Part of the clones is absent; in the studies checked, under half of the shortfall reflects unresolved V genes, and no reason is known for the rest. This sample comprises roughly 4,200 clones, 40% to 45% of them detected only once. The leading ten clones occupy around 6.4% of the sample.

Sample: alloreactive CD8+ T cells from a mixed lymphocyte reaction culture, taken before transplantation. In light of the paper, this sample's cell subset or site label describes: CFSE-low proliferating T cells sorted from approximately 6-day pre-transplant mixed lymphocyte reaction (GvH or HvG direction). All receptors derive from a human patient who was an organ donor for intestinal transplantation.

This clone was counted a few times. V usage is TRBV11-1 and J usage is TRBJ2-7, with D hard to call. The CDR3 loop spans 13 amino acids. The V and J ends lost 1 base and 4 bases respectively, with 8 bases between them. Germline V gene sequence: CDR1 SGHAT, CDR2 FQDESV (reference sequence). CDR3 protein: CASSLGPQYEQYF. Here the CDR3 DNA reads TGTGCCAGCAGCTTAGGTCCACAATACGAGCAGTACTTC.

This clone came up a few times. The CDR3 here is CASSRGQGNQETQYF. The CDR3 region has the DNA TGTGCCAGCTCCCGCGGACAGGGCAACCAAGAGACCCAGTACTTC. V and J are TRBV18 and TRBJ2-5, with 8 bases fitting TRBD1. CDR3 size: 15 residues. Germline CDR1 reads KGHSH; CDR2 reads LQKENI. The ends lost 6 bases at V and 0 bases at J; junction bases unmatched: 6.

The gene calls are TRBV4-1 and TRBJ2-1; 12 nucleotides line up with TRBD2. The CDR3 contains 16 residues. The V and J ends lost 4 bases and 10 bases, in that order; junction bases with no gene match: 11. Germline loops: CDR1 MGHRA, CDR2 YSYEKL. The DNA of the CDR3 is TGCGCCAGCAGCCCGATGGGCGGACTAGCGGGACCCGAGCAGTTCTTC. Residues: CASSPMGGLAGPEQFF.

This chain links TRBV2 with TRBJ1-5; D unresolved. V was cut by 6 bases and J by 2 bases, with 8 bases left in between. CDR3 length equals 13 residues. From germline, CDR1 is SNHLY and CDR2 FYNNEI. This chain's CDR3 is CASRIEGNQPQHF. In DNA, the CDR3 is TGTGCCAGCAGGATTGAGGGCAATCAGCCCCAGCATTTT.

The chain links TRBV28 to TRBJ2-1; 7 nucleotides align to TRBD2. The CDR3 is 12 residues long. Germline V lookup: CDR1 MDHEN, CDR2 SYDVKM. Trimming took 10 bases from V and 10 from J; bases not matched to a gene: 10. The CDR3 bases are TGTGCCACCGCGGGGGTGCGCGGGGAGCAGTTCTTC. This encodes CATAGVRGEQFF.

In its sample, this clone was seen once. The chain joins TRBV20-1 to TRBJ1-1; D is undetermined. Germline V gives CDR1 DFQATT, CDR2 SNEGSKA (reference sequence). This CDR3 contains 10 residues. The ends were cut back, 3 bases at V and 10 bases at J, with 9 bases in the middle. CDR3 DNA: TGCAGTGCTAGGGTAGTCGGAGCTTTCTTT. This codes for CSARVVGAFF.

This chain uses TRBV27 with TRBJ2-6, with 7 positions matching TRBD1. This CDR3 is 15 amino acids long. V dropped 6 bases and J dropped 4; count of bases not matched to a gene: 6. Germline V gives CDR1 MNHEY, CDR2 SMNVEV (reference sequence). CDR3: CASRSRGPGANVLTF. The CDR3 coding sequence is TGTGCCAGCAGGTCTAGGGGGCCGGGGGCCAACGTCCTGACTTTC.

The V and J genes are TRBV5-4 and TRBJ2-5; D is undetermined. Trimming took off 3 bases at V and 5 bases at J, with 11 bases between the two ends. The CDR3 totals 13 residues. Germline CDR1 SGHNT, CDR2 YYREEE (reference sequence). CDR3 residues: CASSYHVGETQYF. For the CDR3, the DNA is TGTGCCAGCAGCTACCACGTCGGGGAGACCCAGTACTTC.

This clone has just one count. The chain recombines TRBV6-5 with TRBJ2-1; 7 positions match TRBD2. V was pared by 2 bases and J by 9 bases, with 7 bases of the junction left unmatched. Germline-derived CDR1 and CDR2 are MNHEY and SVGAGI. CDR3 length: 14 amino acids. CDR3 sequence: CASSYPTSVGEQFF. The CDR3 DNA sequence: TGTGCCAGCAGTTACCCCACTAGCGTGGGTGAGCAGTTCTTC.

The V gene is TRBV10-1, the J gene TRBJ1-5; no firm D call. Trimming pared 6 bases from V and 0 bases from J, leaving 15 bases between. The CDR3 has 16 amino acids. Germline values: CDR1 WNHNN, CDR2 SYGVQD (reference sequence). The CDR3 DNA sequence: TGCGCCAGCAGCCCGAACCTAGGCCCTAGCAATCAGCCCCAGCATTTT. Translation: CASSPNLGPSNQPQHF.

The gene calls are TRBV14 and TRBJ1-5, with 11 bases lining up with TRBD1. Germline loops: CDR1 SGHDN, CDR2 FVKESK. Unmatched junction bases numbered 12, after V lost 2 bases and J lost 6 bases. This CDR3 comprises 18 residues. CDR3: CASSQPKTDRGLTQPQHF. CDR3 nucleotide sequence: TGTGCCAGCAGCCAACCAAAGACGGACAGGGGGCTTACTCAGCCCCAGCATTTT.

The table lists this clone with a few counts. The J gene is TRBJ2-1, the V gene TRBV10-1; TRBD2 matches at 11 bases. The CDR3 sequence is 14 residues long. Trimming took 5 bases from V and 10 from J; bases not matched to a gene: 7. Germline V gives CDR1 WNHNN, CDR2 SYGVQD (reference sequence). In DNA, the CDR3 is TGCGCCAGCAGTATAGCGGGAGGGAAACACGAGCAGTTCTTC. Translated, it gives CASSIAGGKHEQFF.

There are a few counts of this clone. The V gene is TRBV27, the J gene TRBJ2-1; 11 bases are shared with TRBD1. The CDR3 is made up of 14 amino acids. With 4 bases clipped from V and 9 bases from J, the junction kept 5 bases outside the gene matches. Germline CDR1 is MNHEY and CDR2 is SMNVEV (reference sequence). In DNA, the CDR3 is TGTGCCAGCAGTTGGGGGACAGGGGGGGGTGAGCAGTTCTTC. It is translated as CASSWGTGGGEQFF.

This clone was counted between two and nine times. The rearrangement uses TRBV5-1 and TRBJ1-2; D possibly corresponds to TRBD1 (5 bases). The CDR3 is made up of 16 amino acids. Germline lookup yields CDR1 SGHRS and CDR2 YFSETQ. The V and J ends lost 2 bases and 2 bases respectively, with 16 bases between them. The CDR3 region is CASSFRGTKGNYGYTF. CDR3 DNA sequence: TGCGCCAGCAGCTTTAGGGGAACAAAAGGGAACTATGGCTACACCTTC.

CDR3 in amino acids: CASSIRQGLEQYF. CDR3 nucleotides: TGTGCCAGTAGTATCAGACAGGGTCTGGAGCAGTACTTC. V is TRBV19 and J is TRBJ2-7; TRBD1 agrees at 7 bases. CDR1 and CDR2 from the germline V gene are LNHDA and SQIVND (reference sequence). V was clipped by 3 bases and J by 7 bases; unmatched bases: 6. The CDR3 length is 13 residues.

The CDR3 region is CASSHSGGHTEAFF. The CDR3 region has the DNA TGCGCCAGCAGCCATTCCGGGGGACACACTGAAGCTTTCTTT. J is TRBJ1-1 and V is TRBV4-1, with a possible D match to TRBD1 (5 bases). The V and J ends lost 3 bases and 3 bases respectively, with 11 bases between them. This CDR3 contains 14 residues. Germline CDR1 reads MGHRA; CDR2 reads YSYEKL.

This clone was counted only a few times. V gene TRBV7-3 combines with J gene TRBJ2-7; 7 bases align to TRBD1. Germline-derived CDR1 and CDR2 are SGHTA and FQGTGA. The V and J ends lost 2 bases and 3 bases, in that order; junction bases with no gene match: 4. The CDR3 length is 14 residues. CDR3 sequence: CASSLLAGGYEQYF. The CDR3 DNA follows: TGTGCCAGCAGCTTATTAGCAGGGGGCTACGAGCAGTACTTC.

This chain uses TRBV6-6 with TRBJ1-1; the D is unclear. V gave up 10 bases and J gave up 0 bases, with 12 bases separating them. Looked up from germline, CDR1 is MNHNY and CDR2 is SVGAGI (reference sequence). The CDR3 sequence is 13 residues long. CDR3 DNA sequence: TGTGCCACATGCCTTACACTGAACACTGAAGCTTTCTTT. Its translation is CATCLTLNTEAFF.

Only a few counts were recorded for this clone. The genes are TRBV28 and TRBJ1-1, with no clear D. Germline CDR1 MDHEN, CDR2 SYDVKM. The V gene lost 5 bases and the J gene lost 2 bases, with 9 bases spanning the gap. The CDR3 is made up of 13 amino acids. CDR3 sequence: CASSLTHNTEAFF. CDR3 bases: TGTGCCAGCAGTCTTACACATAACACTGAAGCTTTCTTT.

This clone has just a few counts. V is TRBV27 and J is TRBJ2-4, with no clear D. Looked up from germline, CDR1 is MNHEY and CDR2 is SMNVEV (reference sequence). Trimming took 4 bases from V and 1 from J, leaving 5 bases between them. The CDR3 extends over 13 amino acids. In DNA form, the CDR3 reads TGTGCCAGCAGTTGGGCGGCCAAAAACATTCAGTACTTC. Amino acids: CASSWAAKNIQYF.

Here the CDR3 reads CASSARDRGYTEAFF. CDR3 coding DNA: TGTGCCAGCTCCGCCCGCGACAGGGGATACACTGAAGCTTTCTTT. The chain employs TRBV6-6 and TRBJ1-1; 8 nucleotides agree with TRBD1. The length of the CDR3 is 15 residues. V lost 8 bases and J lost 3; bases outside the gene matches: 11. Germline V CDR1 and CDR2: MNHNY, SVGAGI (reference sequence).

The V call is TRBV7-8, the J call TRBJ1-1; no clear D. The CDR3 sequence is 15 residues long. Germline assignment: CDR1 SGHVS and CDR2 FQNEAQ. The V gene lost 1 base and the J gene lost 0 bases, with 9 bases spanning the gap. The CDR3 DNA sequence: TGTGCCAGCAGCTTAGGTTTACAGATGAACACTGAAGCTTTCTTT. This codes for CASSLGLQMNTEAFF.

The chain uses TRBV19 and TRBJ2-7; TRBD2 agrees at 11 bases. The CDR3 sequence is 15 residues long. Losses at the gene ends were 4 bases for V and 2 bases for J; bases not matched to a gene: 4. Germline V gene lookup returns CDR1 LNHDA and CDR2 SQIVND (reference sequence). This chain's CDR3 is CASSRGTSGTYEQYF. The CDR3 DNA is TGTGCCAGTAGTAGAGGGACTAGCGGCACCTACGAGCAGTACTTC.

By sample share, this clone is large. The V and J genes are TRBV2 and TRBJ2-1; the match to TRBD1 covers 9 bases. CDR3 length: 15 amino acids. The germline V gene encodes CDR1 SNHLY and CDR2 FYNNEI. Trimming at V came to 11 bases and at J to 6 bases, leaving 14 bases not matched to a gene. Here the CDR3 DNA reads TGTGCCGGCTTGGCCTGGGGACAGGGTAGCAATGAGCAGTTCTTC. Translating gives CAGLAWGQGSNEQFF.

This clone is medium-sized (0.01 to 0.1%). This chain links TRBV4-1 with TRBJ1-5; D unresolved. Trimming shortened V by 1 base and J by 5 bases, and 15 bases separated the two germline ends. The CDR3 loop spans 16 amino acids. Germline CDR1 MGHRA, CDR2 YSYEKL. CDR3: CASSQVLGIGDQPQHF. The CDR3 nucleotides read TGCGCCAGCAGCCAAGTCCTGGGTATAGGAGATCAGCCCCAGCATTTT.

This chain joins TRBV4-1 and TRBJ2-7; D is possibly TRBD2 (6 bases). The germline gives CDR1 MGHRA, CDR2 YSYEKL. The CDR3 has 17 amino acids. V dropped 5 bases and J dropped 2 bases, with 22 bases sitting between them. The CDR3 loop reads CASSARVWRGRTYEQYF. In DNA, the CDR3 is TGCGCCAGCAGCGCAAGAGTATGGCGGGGACGGACCTACGAGCAGTACTTC.

This clone was picked up a small number of times. The CDR3 DNA reads as TGTGCCAGCAGCACAAACAGGGGCGGCAGGGACCACGGGGAGCTGTTTTTT. Translation: CASSTNRGGRDHGELFF. V and J are TRBV11-2 and TRBJ2-2; TRBD1 aligns across 7 bases. With 5 bases clipped from V and 7 bases from J, the junction kept 16 bases outside the gene matches. This CDR3 spans 17 amino acids. Germline CDR1 reads SGHAT; CDR2 reads FQNNGV.

This clone is labeled medium-sized (0.01 to 0.1%). The chain joins TRBV6-5 to TRBJ1-2; 8 nucleotides match TRBD1. V trimming: 5 bases; J trimming: 11 bases; junction bases outside the gene matches: 7. The germline gives CDR1 MNHEY, CDR2 SVGAGI. The CDR3 covers 12 residues. Here the CDR3 reads CASSGDRGVYTF. DNA for the CDR3: TGTGCCAGCAGTGGCGACAGGGGAGTGTACACCTTC.

This rearrangement joins TRBV29-1 to TRBJ2-1, with TRBD1 identical over 8 bases. The CDR3 contains 15 residues. Germline CDR1 reads SQVTM; CDR2 reads ANQGSEA. The ends lost 7 bases at V and 8 bases at J; junction bases unmatched: 16. The DNA for the CDR3 is TGCAGCGCCGATGACAGGGGCCTCGGTAAGGATGAGCAGTTCTTC. Its protein product is CSADDRGLGKDEQFF.

The J gene is TRBJ2-7, the V gene TRBV4-3; 11 nucleotides line up with TRBD2. V lost 2 bases and J lost 4; bases outside the gene matches: 4. In germline, CDR1 is LGHNA, CDR2 YSLEER. This CDR3 spans 15 amino acids. The CDR3 protein is CASSQHSGRVYEQYF. The CDR3 DNA reads TGCGCCAGCAGCCAACATAGCGGGAGGGTTTACGAGCAGTACTTC.

This chain joins TRBV10-1 and TRBJ2-7, with TRBD2 identical over 15 bases. V dropped 0 bases and J dropped 4; count of bases not matched to a gene: 16. CDR1 is WNHNN, CDR2 SYGVQD, per germline (reference sequence). CDR3 length: 21 residues. This CDR3 is CASSESQPPRGTSGRRYEQYF. The CDR3 bases are TGCGCCAGCAGTGAGTCCCAACCTCCTCGCGGGACTAGCGGGAGGCGGTACGAGCAGTACTTC.